This TCR beta chain was recorded in a study of identical twins. Points on this clonotype: Antigen: not known.

General study results and limits: Cord blood's abundant beta clonotypes had fewer insertions, unlike memory repertoires.

This CDR3 region has 16 residues. Trimming stripped 3 bases from V and 3 bases from J, with 19 bases between. Germline values: CDR1 DFQATT, CDR2 SNEGSKA (reference sequence). TCRdb passed the 5' RACE reads through MiXCR, listing each CDR3 protein once. Among some 630,000 distinct CDR3 sequences listed, 7.1% were seen once. The same data also went into a second study, on yellow fever vaccine responses in identical twins.

The receptor was derived from a woman younger than 35 in good health. The rearrangement uses TRBV20-1 and TRBJ2-3; D is uncertain. Sequencing was done on a sample of PBMCs. The CDR3 bases are TGCAGTGCTAGTTCCTTCCTGGCAGGTGGTACAGATACGCAGTATTTT. Translation gives CSASSFLAGGTDTQYF.